A selection of T cell receptor beta chains follows, all from one sample in a study of cytomegalovirus exposure and HLA in healthy donors. TCRdb keeps only in-frame clones here, not all; method: immunoSEQ multiplex PCR. The table has around 140,000 clones, 79% seen once. The sequenced sample consisted of PBMCs. The receptor set was obtained from a male donor in good health and CMV-seronegative. Each CDR3 is given without its conserved first and last residue.

CDR3 protein | V gene
ASTQGSNGELF | TRBV2
SVGGQVLGEQY | TRBV29-1
ASSLSGGFTEAF | TRBV27
ASSYLKLAGQETQY | TRBV6-5
ASSLKTQY | TRBV6-1
ASGLAGHSSYNEQF | TRBV27
ASSDGGSWEKLF | TRBV2
ASSPPGSTDTQY | TRBV18
ASFGQGVSHYT | TRBV6-5
AISEPGQGLGAEAF | TRBV10-3
ASSLGVAESTDTQY | TRBV5-1
ASSSQGYGYT | TRBV7-8
ASSGTSGALGEQY | TRBV6-5
ASSDPGQRYGYT | TRBV27
ASSSLQGSYEQY | TRBV6-5